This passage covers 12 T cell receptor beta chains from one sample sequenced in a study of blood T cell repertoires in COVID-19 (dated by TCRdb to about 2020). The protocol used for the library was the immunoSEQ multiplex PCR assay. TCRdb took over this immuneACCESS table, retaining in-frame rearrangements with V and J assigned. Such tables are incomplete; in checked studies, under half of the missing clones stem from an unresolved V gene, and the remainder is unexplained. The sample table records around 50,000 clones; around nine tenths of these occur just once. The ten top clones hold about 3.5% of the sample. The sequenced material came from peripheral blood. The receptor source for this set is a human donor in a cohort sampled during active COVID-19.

CDR3 sequence: CASSLGAGVSNEQFF. In DNA form, the CDR3 reads TGTGCCAGCAGCTTAGGAGCGGGAGTTAGCAATGAGCAGTTCTTC. This sequence joins TRBV11-2 and TRBJ2-1; 8 nucleotides align to TRBD2. CDR3 length equals 15 residues. The ends lost 1 base at V and 6 bases at J; junction bases unmatched: 5. Germline V gives CDR1 SGHAT, CDR2 FQNNGV.

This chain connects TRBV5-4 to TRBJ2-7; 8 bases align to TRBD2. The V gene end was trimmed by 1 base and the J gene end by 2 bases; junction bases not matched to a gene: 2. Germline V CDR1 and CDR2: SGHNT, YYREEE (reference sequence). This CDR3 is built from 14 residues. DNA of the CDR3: TGTGCCAGCAGCTTGAAGCGGGGGACCTACGAGCAGTACTTC. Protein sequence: CASSLKRGTYEQYF. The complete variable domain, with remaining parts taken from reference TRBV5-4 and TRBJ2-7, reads ETGVTQSPTHLIKTRGQQVTLRCSSQSGHNTVSWYQQALGQGPQFIFQYYREEENGRGNFPPRFSGLQFPNYSSELNVNALELDDSALYLCASSLKRGTYEQYFGPGTRLTVT.

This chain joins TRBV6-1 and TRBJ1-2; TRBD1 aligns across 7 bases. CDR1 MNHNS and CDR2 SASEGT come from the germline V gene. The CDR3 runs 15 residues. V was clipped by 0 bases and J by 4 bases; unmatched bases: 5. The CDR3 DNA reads TGTGCCAGCAGTGAAGCGCCGGGACAGTCCTATGGCTACACCTTC. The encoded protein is CASSEAPGQSYGYTF.

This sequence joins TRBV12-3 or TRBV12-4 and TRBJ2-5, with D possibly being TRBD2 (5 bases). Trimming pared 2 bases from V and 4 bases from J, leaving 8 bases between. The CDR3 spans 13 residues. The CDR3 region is CASSLLASETQYF. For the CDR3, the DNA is TGTGCCAGCAGTTTACTAGCCTCAGAGACCCAGTACTTC.

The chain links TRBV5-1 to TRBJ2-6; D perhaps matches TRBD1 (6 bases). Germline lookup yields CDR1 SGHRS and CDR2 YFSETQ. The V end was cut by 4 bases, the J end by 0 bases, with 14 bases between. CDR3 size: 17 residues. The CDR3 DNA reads TGCGCCAGCAGCAGACGGACAGCTGGCTCTGGGGCCAACGTCCTGACTTTC. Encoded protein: CASSRRTAGSGANVLTF.

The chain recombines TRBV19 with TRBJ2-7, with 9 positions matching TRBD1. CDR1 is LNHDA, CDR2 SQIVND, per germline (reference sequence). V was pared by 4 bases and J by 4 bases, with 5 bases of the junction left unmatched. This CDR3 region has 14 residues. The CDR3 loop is CASSTTGGIYEQYF. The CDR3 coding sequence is TGTGCCAGTAGTACGACAGGGGGAATTTACGAGCAGTACTTC.

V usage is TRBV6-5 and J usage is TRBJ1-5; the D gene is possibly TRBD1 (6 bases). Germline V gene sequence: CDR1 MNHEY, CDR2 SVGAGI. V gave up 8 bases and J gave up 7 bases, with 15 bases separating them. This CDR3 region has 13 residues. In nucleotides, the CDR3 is TGTGCCAGCCGCCTGGGGGCTGGGCAGCCCCAGCATTTT. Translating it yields CASRLGAGQPQHF.

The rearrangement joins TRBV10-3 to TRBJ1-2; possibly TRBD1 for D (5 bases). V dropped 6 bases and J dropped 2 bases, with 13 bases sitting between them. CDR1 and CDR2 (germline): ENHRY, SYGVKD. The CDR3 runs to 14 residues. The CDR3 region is CAIRTPTANYGYTF. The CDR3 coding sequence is TGTGCCATCAGGACCCCGACAGCCAACTATGGCTACACCTTC.

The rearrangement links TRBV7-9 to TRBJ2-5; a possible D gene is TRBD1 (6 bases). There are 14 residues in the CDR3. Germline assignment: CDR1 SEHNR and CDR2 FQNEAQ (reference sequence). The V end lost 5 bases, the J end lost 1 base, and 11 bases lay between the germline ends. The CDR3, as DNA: TGTGCCAGCAGCGAAGACAGGTCCCAAGAGACCCAGTACTTC. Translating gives CASSEDRSQETQYF.

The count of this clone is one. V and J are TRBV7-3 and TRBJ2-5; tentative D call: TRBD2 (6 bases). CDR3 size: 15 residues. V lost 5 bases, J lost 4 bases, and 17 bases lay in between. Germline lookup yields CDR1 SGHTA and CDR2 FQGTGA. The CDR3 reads CASSRGLEFLETQYF. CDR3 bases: TGTGCCAGCAGCCGGGGACTGGAATTTTTAGAGACCCAGTACTTC. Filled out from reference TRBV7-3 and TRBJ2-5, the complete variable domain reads GAGVSQTPSNKVTEKGKYVELRCDPISGHTALYWYRQSLGQGPEFLIYFQGTGAADDSGLPNDRFFAVRPEGSVSTLKIQRTERGDSAVYLCASSRGLEFLETQYFGPGTRLLVL.

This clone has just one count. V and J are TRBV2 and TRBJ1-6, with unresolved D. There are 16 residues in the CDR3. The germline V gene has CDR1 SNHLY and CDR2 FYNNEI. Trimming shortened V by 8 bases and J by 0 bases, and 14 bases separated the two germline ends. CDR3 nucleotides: TGTGCCAGCCGCGTTGAAGTTCTCTCCTATAATTCACCCCTCCACTTT. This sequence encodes CASRVEVLSYNSPLHF. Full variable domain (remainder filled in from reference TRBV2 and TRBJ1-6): EPEVTQTPSHQVTQMGQEVILRCVPISNHLYFYWYRQILGQKVEFLVSFYNNEISEKSEIFDDQFSVERPDGSNFTLKIRSTKLEDSAMYFCASRVEVLSYNSPLHFGNGTRLTVT.

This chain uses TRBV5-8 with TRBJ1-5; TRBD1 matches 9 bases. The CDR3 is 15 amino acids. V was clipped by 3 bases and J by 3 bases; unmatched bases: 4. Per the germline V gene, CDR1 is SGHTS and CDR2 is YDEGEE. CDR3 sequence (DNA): TGTGCCAGCAGCTGGACAGGGGTGGACAATCAGCCCCAGCATTTT. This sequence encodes CASSWTGVDNQPQHF.